Listed below are T cell receptor beta chains from one sample, sequenced in a study of blood T cell repertoires in COVID-19. Method: immunoSEQ multiplex PCR; TCRdb's copy keeps in-frame clones and lacks some. The data hold some 380,000 clones, with approximately 80% observed a single time. The source material was peripheral blood. These receptors were collected from a human donor with acute or convalescent COVID-19. The donor label of this sample is uncertain. Each CDR3 is given with its conserved first and last residue. Each record gives: J gene, V gene, D gene, clone size, CDR3 DNA, CDR3 protein. The D gene is left open where the match is weak. Not all rows give a size; the values are once, few, many and, for expanded clones, a class.

>TRBJ1-1|TRBV7-9|-|-
TGTGCCAGCAGCTTTGGGCGCCAAGTGGGCACTGAAGCTTTCTTT
CASSFGRQVGTEAFF
>TRBJ1-2|TRBV10-2|TRBD1|-
TGCGCCAGCGCCGACGGACAGGGGGTCTATGGCTACACCTTC
CASADGQGVYGYTF
>TRBJ1-5|TRBV11-2|-|-
TGTGCCAGCAGCTTAACGGGGAACCCTAATCAGCCCCAGCATTTT
CASSLTGNPNQPQHF
>TRBJ1-1|TRBV5-1|TRBD1|-
TGCGCCAGCAGCTTGTTGAGGGGGCAGAACACTGAAGCTTTCTTT
CASSLLRGQNTEAFF
>TRBJ1-2|TRBV2|TRBD1|once
TGTGCCAGCAGCCAACGACAGGGGGGATTTGGCTACACCTTC
CASSQRQGGFGYTF
>TRBJ1-5|TRBV28|-|-
TGTGCCAGCAGCCAAACAGGGTTGGTGCATCAGCCCCAGCATTTT
CASSQTGLVHQPQHF
>TRBJ2-7|TRBV27|-|-
TGTGCCAGCAGACCCAGCGGGGAGCAGTACTTC
CASRPSGEQYF
>TRBJ2-1|TRBV5-1|-|few
TGCGCCAGCGCCCAGGGGGGCGAGGCCTACAATGAGCAGTTCTTC
CASAQGGEAYNEQFF
>TRBJ1-1|TRBV11-3|-|few
TGTGCCAGCAGCTTAGACGGAGGGGTGGGCACTGAAGCTTTCTTT
CASSLDGGVGTEAFF
>TRBJ1-6|TRBV5-5|TRBD1|once
TGTGCCAGCAGCTTGACAGGGGAGAATTCACCCCTCCACTTT
CASSLTGENSPLHF
>TRBJ1-2|TRBV5-1|-|-
TGCGCCAGCAGCTCGAACTATGGCTACACCTTC
CASSSNYGYTF